This T cell receptor beta chain was captured in a study of PD-1 blockade in classical Hodgkin lymphoma. The wider study: The patients were dosed with nivolumab 3 mg/kg, infused intravenously every 2 weeks. Findings of the study overall: Compared with baseline, CD4+ but not CD8+ TCR diversity had risen significantly by C4D1. Complete responders' diversity at baseline resembled that of newly diagnosed patients. Before treatment, TCR diversity in newly diagnosed patients was reportedly lower than in healthy donors.

Each patient experienced a relapse that followed autologous stem cell transplantation, and brentuximab vedotin exposure varied. The CDR3 is 16 amino acids. V lost 5 bases, J lost 0 bases, and 14 bases lay in between. Germline V lookup: CDR1 SGHVS, CDR2 FQNEAQ. Notes on this clone: The antigen is unknown.

Measured with immunoSEQ multiplex PCR; TCRdb has only the in-frame clones, and not every one. The sample holds tens of thousands of clones, roughly four fifths seen once. The V and J genes are TRBV7-8 and TRBJ1-3, with D possibly being TRBD1 (6 bases). The origin of this receptor is a human donor with classical Hodgkin lymphoma. The starting material was peripheral blood mononuclear cells (PBMCs), obtained at baseline. The CDR3 DNA reads TGTGCCAGCAGCCAAGGGGGTGGGTCCTCTGGAAACACCATATATTTT. Translating it yields CASSQGGGSSGNTIYF.